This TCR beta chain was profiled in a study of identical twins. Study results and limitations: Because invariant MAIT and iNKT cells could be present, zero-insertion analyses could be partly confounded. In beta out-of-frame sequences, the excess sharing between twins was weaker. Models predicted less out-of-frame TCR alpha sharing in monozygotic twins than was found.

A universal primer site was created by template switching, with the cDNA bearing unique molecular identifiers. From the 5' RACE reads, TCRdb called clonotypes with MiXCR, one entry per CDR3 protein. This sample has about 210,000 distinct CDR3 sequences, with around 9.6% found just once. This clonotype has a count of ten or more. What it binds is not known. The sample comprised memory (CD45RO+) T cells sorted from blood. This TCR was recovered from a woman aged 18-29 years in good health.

This CDR3 reads CASSLTGGKNTIYF. The CDR3 DNA is TGTGCCAGCAGTCTCACCGGGGGAAAAAACACCATATATTTT. This chain joins TRBV12-3 or TRBV12-4 and TRBJ1-3; D possibly corresponds to TRBD1 (5 bases). The CDR3 extends over 14 amino acids. The V end lost 5 bases, the J end lost 6 bases, and 14 bases lay between the germline ends.